This is a list of T cell receptor beta chains from one sample in a study of blood T cell repertoires in COVID-19. Sequencing was performed with immunoSEQ multiplex PCR; in TCRdb, only in-frame clones are kept and a portion is missing. The sample lists 250,000 to 300,000 clones, 85% to 90% seen once, with around 3.6% in the top ten. The sample consisted of peripheral blood. Every receptor here comes from a man aged 18 to 35 with active or convalescent COVID-19. Each CDR3 is given with its conserved first and last residue. A D gene is named only where the DNA matches it firmly. The size entry is marked missing in some rows and otherwise reads once, few, many or a size class.

v_gene: TRBV7-9; abundance: -; d_gene: -; j_gene: TRBJ2-1; CDR3nt: TGTGCCAGCAGCCTAATCTCCTACAATGAGCAGTTCTTC; CDR3aa: CASSLISYNEQFF
v_gene: TRBV28; abundance: -; d_gene: TRBD1; j_gene: TRBJ2-7; CDR3nt: TGTGCCAGCAGTTTGACAGGGGTCGCCTACGAGCAGTACTTC; CDR3aa: CASSLTGVAYEQYF
v_gene: TRBV28; abundance: -; d_gene: TRBD1; j_gene: TRBJ1-6; CDR3nt: TGTGCCAGCAGCCAAGGGGGGGACAGGGGTAATTCACCCCTCCACTTT; CDR3aa: CASSQGGDRGNSPLHF
v_gene: TRBV15; abundance: -; d_gene: TRBD1; j_gene: TRBJ2-7; CDR3nt: TGTGCCACCAGCAGAGAATTGGGACAGGGGTACGAGCAGTACTTC; CDR3aa: CATSRELGQGYEQYF
v_gene: TRBV28; abundance: -; d_gene: -; j_gene: TRBJ2-2; CDR3nt: TGTGCCAGCAGTTTTCGGGATTGGGGCGGGGAGCTGTTTTTT; CDR3aa: CASSFRDWGGELFF
v_gene: TRBV27; abundance: -; d_gene: TRBD2; j_gene: TRBJ2-1; CDR3nt: TGTGCCAGCAGTTTGGGGACTAGCGGGGGGGTTGAGCAGTTCTTC; CDR3aa: CASSLGTSGGVEQFF
v_gene: TRBV10-3; abundance: -; d_gene: -; j_gene: TRBJ1-6; CDR3nt: TGTGCCATCAGTGAAACAGGTGGAAATTCACCCCTCCACTTT; CDR3aa: CAISETGGNSPLHF
v_gene: TRBV9; abundance: -; d_gene: TRBD2; j_gene: TRBJ2-2; CDR3nt: TGTGCCAGCAGCGTAGTTGGCGGACTAGGGGATACCGGGGAGCTGTTTTTT; CDR3aa: CASSVVGGLGDTGELFF
v_gene: TRBV7-2; abundance: -; d_gene: -; j_gene: TRBJ1-1; CDR3nt: TGTGCCAGCAGCCCCGCTCAAATTCGGGGGGGAGCTTTCTTT; CDR3aa: CASSPAQIRGGAFF
v_gene: TRBV19; abundance: -; d_gene: TRBD1; j_gene: TRBJ1-6; CDR3nt: TGTGCCAGTAGTCGAACAGGGGGAGAATCACCCCTCCACTTT; CDR3aa: CASSRTGGESPLHF
v_gene: TRBV29-1; abundance: -; d_gene: TRBD1; j_gene: TRBJ1-1; CDR3nt: TGCAGCGTTGCTGAGGGACAGGGGGTCATGAACACTGAAGCTTTCTTT; CDR3aa: CSVAEGQGVMNTEAFF
v_gene: TRBV5-1; abundance: once; d_gene: -; j_gene: TRBJ2-5; CDR3nt: TGCGCCAGCAGCCCCGGACCGGGGGAAGAGACCCAGTACTTC; CDR3aa: CASSPGPGEETQYF
v_gene: TRBV10-3; abundance: -; d_gene: -; j_gene: TRBJ1-5; CDR3nt: TGTGCCATCAGTGATTCTTATAGCAATCAGCCCCAGCATTTT; CDR3aa: CAISDSYSNQPQHF
v_gene: TRBV2; abundance: -; d_gene: TRBD1; j_gene: TRBJ2-2; CDR3nt: TGTGCCAGCTTACAGGGGATATCCGGGGAGCTGTTTTTT; CDR3aa: CASLQGISGELFF
v_gene: TRBV6-5; abundance: -; d_gene: -; j_gene: TRBJ2-7; CDR3nt: TGTGCCAGCAGTTACACGCTGAGCTACGAGCAGTACTTC; CDR3aa: CASSYTLSYEQYF
v_gene: TRBV13; abundance: -; d_gene: -; j_gene: TRBJ2-5; CDR3nt: TGTGCCAGCAGCACCGGACAGTTACAAGAGACCCAGTACTTC; CDR3aa: CASSTGQLQETQYF
v_gene: TRBV9; abundance: -; d_gene: TRBD2; j_gene: TRBJ2-3; CDR3nt: TGTGCCAGCAGCGCCGATCGGGACTACCCCACGGATACGCAGTATTTT; CDR3aa: CASSADRDYPTDTQYF
v_gene: TRBV24-1; abundance: -; d_gene: -; j_gene: TRBJ2-2; CDR3nt: TGTGCCACCAGTGACCCTACCCCGCCCGGGGAGCTGTTTTTT; CDR3aa: CATSDPTPPGELFF
v_gene: TRBV6-5; abundance: -; d_gene: -; j_gene: TRBJ2-3; CDR3nt: TGTGCCAGCAGTTACTCCTATTTAATATTAGATACGCAGTATTTT; CDR3aa: CASSYSYLILDTQYF
v_gene: TRBV11-3; abundance: -; d_gene: TRBD1; j_gene: TRBJ1-6; CDR3nt: TGTGCCAGCAGTGGAATAGGGGGCGCGAATAATTCACCCCTCCACTTT; CDR3aa: CASSGIGGANNSPLHF
v_gene: TRBV10-3; abundance: -; d_gene: TRBD2; j_gene: TRBJ2-3; CDR3nt: TGTGCCATCAGTGAGGGACTAGCGGGGGATACGCAGTATTTT; CDR3aa: CAISEGLAGDTQYF
v_gene: TRBV6-1; abundance: -; d_gene: TRBD1; j_gene: TRBJ2-7; CDR3nt: TGTGCCAGCAGTGATTGGACAGGGGGGGGATACGAGCAGTACTTC; CDR3aa: CASSDWTGGGYEQYF
v_gene: TRBV28; abundance: -; d_gene: TRBD1; j_gene: TRBJ1-2; CDR3nt: TGTGCCAGCAGTCCATGGGACAGGGGGCCCACCTTATTGGATGGCTACACCTTC; CDR3aa: CASSPWDRGPTLLDGYTF
v_gene: TRBV3-1/TRBV3-2; abundance: -; d_gene: TRBD1; j_gene: TRBJ2-1; CDR3nt: TGTGCCAGCAGCAAAACAGGGGGCAGGGCTGTGGACAATGAGCAGTTCTTC; CDR3aa: CASSKTGGRAVDNEQFF
v_gene: TRBV7-9; abundance: -; d_gene: -; j_gene: TRBJ2-3; CDR3nt: TGTGCCAGCAGCTGGACAGTTAGCACAGATACGCAGTATTTT; CDR3aa: CASSWTVSTDTQYF
v_gene: TRBV7-9; abundance: once; d_gene: -; j_gene: TRBJ2-7; CDR3nt: TGTGCCAGCAGCTTAGTAACAATAAACTCCTACGAGCAGTACTTC; CDR3aa: CASSLVTINSYEQYF
v_gene: TRBV3-1/TRBV3-2; abundance: -; d_gene: TRBD2; j_gene: TRBJ2-3; CDR3nt: TGTGCCAGCAGCCCGGGGACTAGCGGGAGCGATACGCAGTATTTT; CDR3aa: CASSPGTSGSDTQYF
v_gene: TRBV12-3/TRBV12-4; abundance: -; d_gene: -; j_gene: TRBJ2-7; CDR3nt: TGTGCCAGCAGTTTGGGGCTAACCTACGAGCAGTACTTC; CDR3aa: CASSLGLTYEQYF
v_gene: TRBV7-8; abundance: -; d_gene: TRBD2; j_gene: TRBJ2-7; CDR3nt: TGTGCCAGCAGCTCGCTTGGCCAGCGGGAGGGCCAGGACGAGCAGTACTTC; CDR3aa: CASSSLGQREGQDEQYF
v_gene: TRBV19; abundance: -; d_gene: TRBD2; j_gene: TRBJ2-1; CDR3nt: TGTGCCAGTAGTGAAGGCGGGAGAGGCAATGAGCAGTTCTTC; CDR3aa: CASSEGGRGNEQFF
v_gene: TRBV7-9; abundance: -; d_gene: TRBD1; j_gene: TRBJ2-3; CDR3nt: TGTGCCAGCAGCTCCAACAGGGGGTCATCCCCAGATACGCAGTATTTT; CDR3aa: CASSSNRGSSPDTQYF
v_gene: TRBV5-4; abundance: -; d_gene: TRBD1; j_gene: TRBJ2-3; CDR3nt: TGTGCCAGCAGCACTCGACAGGGGGCGCCTACAGATACGCAGTATTTT; CDR3aa: CASSTRQGAPTDTQYF
v_gene: TRBV6-5; abundance: -; d_gene: TRBD2; j_gene: TRBJ2-7; CDR3nt: TGTGCCAGCACTTTACTGGCGGGGGCCTACGAGCAGTACTTC; CDR3aa: CASTLLAGAYEQYF
v_gene: TRBV6-5; abundance: few; d_gene: -; j_gene: TRBJ1-3; CDR3nt: TGTGCCAGCAGTTCGACAGGTTCCTCTGGAAACACCATATATTTT; CDR3aa: CASSSTGSSGNTIYF
v_gene: TRBV11-1; abundance: -; d_gene: -; j_gene: TRBJ2-3; CDR3nt: TGTGCCAGCAGCTTCGCACCCGACCCCGGAGCAGATACGCAGTATTTT; CDR3aa: CASSFAPDPGADTQYF
v_gene: TRBV28; abundance: -; d_gene: -; j_gene: TRBJ2-5; CDR3nt: TGTGCCAGCAGTTTCCCCCGGGGGGCCGAGACCCAGTACTTC; CDR3aa: CASSFPRGAETQYF
v_gene: TRBV27; abundance: -; d_gene: TRBD1; j_gene: TRBJ2-3; CDR3nt: TGTGCCAGCAGCGACTCGGGACAGGCTTGGTATTTT; CDR3aa: CASSDSGQAWYF